Below are 3 T cell receptor beta chains sequenced from a single sample in a study of blood T cell repertoires in COVID-19. TCRdb's table, derived via immunoSEQ multiplex PCR, lists solely in-frame clones and lacks some. The data show 150,000 to 200,000 clones, with approximately 90% seen just once and 20% to 25% held by the top ten. The specimen was peripheral blood. The receptors here all came from a man aged 60 to 75 with active or convalescent COVID-19.

This clone was picked up one time. The chain is built from TRBV18 and TRBJ2-1, with TRBD2 matching over 7 bases. Trimming cost V 0 bases and J 7 bases; bases outside gene matches: 0. The V gene's germline CDR1 is KGHSH and CDR2 LQKENI. The CDR3 runs to 13 residues. The CDR3 protein is CASSPPGGNEQFF. The CDR3 DNA is TGTGCCAGCTCACCACCGGGAGGGAATGAGCAGTTCTTC.

The V call is TRBV18, the J call TRBJ1-2, with D tentatively TRBD1 (5 bases). Germline assignment: CDR1 KGHSH and CDR2 LQKENI. With 3 bases removed from V and 8 bases from J, the gap between germline ends came to 16 bases. The CDR3 totals 14 residues. The CDR3 is CASSPLNQGGGYTF. The CDR3 coding sequence is TGTGCCAGCTCACCCCTCAACCAGGGTGGGGGCTACACCTTC.

A single count supports this clone. The chain recombines TRBV2 with TRBJ2-5; 8 positions agree with TRBD1. Germline loops: CDR1 SNHLY, CDR2 FYNNEI. J gave up 2 bases and V 6 bases, and 17 bases lay outside the gene matches. This CDR3 is 18 amino acids long. The CDR3 loop reads CASRPLTGGHKTQETQYF. DNA of the CDR3: TGTGCCAGCAGACCCCTCACAGGGGGACACAAAACACAAGAGACCCAGTACTTC. Full variable domain (remainder filled in from reference TRBV2 and TRBJ2-5): EPEVTQTPSHQVTQMGQEVILRCVPISNHLYFYWYRQILGQKVEFLVSFYNNEISEKSEIFDDQFSVERPDGSNFTLKIRSTKLEDSAMYFCASRPLTGGHKTQETQYFGPGTRLLVL.